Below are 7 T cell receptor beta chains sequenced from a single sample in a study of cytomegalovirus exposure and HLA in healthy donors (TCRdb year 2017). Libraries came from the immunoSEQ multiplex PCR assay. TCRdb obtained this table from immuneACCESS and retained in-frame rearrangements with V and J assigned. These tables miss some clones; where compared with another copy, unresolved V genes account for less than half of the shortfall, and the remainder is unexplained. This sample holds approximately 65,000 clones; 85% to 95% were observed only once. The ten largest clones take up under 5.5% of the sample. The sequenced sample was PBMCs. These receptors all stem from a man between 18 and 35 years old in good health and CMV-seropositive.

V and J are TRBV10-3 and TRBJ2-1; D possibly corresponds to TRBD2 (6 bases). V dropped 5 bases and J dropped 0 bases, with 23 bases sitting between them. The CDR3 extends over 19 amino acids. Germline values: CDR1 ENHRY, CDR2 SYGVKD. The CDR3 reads CAISRLTSPYSASYNEQFF. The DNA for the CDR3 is TGTGCCATCAGTCGCCTGACTAGTCCATATTCAGCCTCCTACAATGAGCAGTTCTTC.

The CDR3 DNA follows: TGTGCCAGCAGCCGACTAGCGGGAAGCACAGATACGCAGTATTTT. As protein: CASSRLAGSTDTQYF. This chain uses TRBV7-3 with TRBJ2-3; 11 positions agree with TRBD2. The CDR3 runs 15 residues. Germline V gene sequence: CDR1 SGHTA, CDR2 FQGTGA. The V gene end was trimmed by 5 bases and the J gene end by 0 bases; junction bases not matched to a gene: 1.

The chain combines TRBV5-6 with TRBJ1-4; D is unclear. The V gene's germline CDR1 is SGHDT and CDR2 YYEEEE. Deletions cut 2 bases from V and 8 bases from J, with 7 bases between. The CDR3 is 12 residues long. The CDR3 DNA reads TGTGCCAGCAGCTTAAGAGGGGAAAAACTGTTTTTT. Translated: CASSLRGEKLFF.

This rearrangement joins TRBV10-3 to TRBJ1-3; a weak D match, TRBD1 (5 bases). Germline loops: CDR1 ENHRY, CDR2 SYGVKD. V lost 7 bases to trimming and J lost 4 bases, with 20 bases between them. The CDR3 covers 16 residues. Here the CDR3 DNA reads TGTGCCATCACTCCCCTCGCCAGGGATGGAGGAAACACCATATATTTT. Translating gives CAITPLARDGGNTIYF.

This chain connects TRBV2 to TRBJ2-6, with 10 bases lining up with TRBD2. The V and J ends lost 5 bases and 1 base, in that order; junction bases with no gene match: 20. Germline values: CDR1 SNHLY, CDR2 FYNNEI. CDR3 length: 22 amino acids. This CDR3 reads CASSPQGLGLAGAPSGANVLTF. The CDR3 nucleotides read TGTGCCAGCAGTCCCCAGGGTCTTGGGCTAGCGGGAGCTCCATCTGGGGCCAACGTCCTGACTTTC.

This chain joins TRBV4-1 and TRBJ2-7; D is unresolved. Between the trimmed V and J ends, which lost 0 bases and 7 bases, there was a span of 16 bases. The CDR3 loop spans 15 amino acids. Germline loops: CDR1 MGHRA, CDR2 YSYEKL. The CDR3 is CASSQDVNSPPEQYF. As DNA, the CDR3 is TGCGCCAGCAGCCAAGATGTCAACAGCCCTCCGGAGCAGTACTTC.

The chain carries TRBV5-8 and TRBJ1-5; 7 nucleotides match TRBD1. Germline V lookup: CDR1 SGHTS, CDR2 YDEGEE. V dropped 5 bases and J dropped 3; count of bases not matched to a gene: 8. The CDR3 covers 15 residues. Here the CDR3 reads CASRPGQLFNQPQHF. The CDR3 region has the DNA TGTGCCAGCAGACCGGGACAGCTATTCAATCAGCCCCAGCATTTT.